A selection of T cell receptor beta chains follows, all from one sample in a study of spatial heterogeneity in lung cancer. TCRdb re-called the 5' RACE reads with MiXCR, one entry per CDR3 protein. The sample yields about 17,000 distinct CDR3 sequences, 20% to 25% seen once. The material sequenced was PBMCs, taken at surgery. These receptors came from a female donor with early-stage non-small cell lung cancer. Both conserved end residues are part of each CDR3. The D gene is left open where the match is weak. Where a row states a size, it is once, few, many or the class of an expanded clone; other rows omit it.

>TRBJ2-7|few|TRBV5-6|-
TGTGCCAGCAGCTTTCAACAGGGCGTCGAGCAGTACTTC
CASSFQQGVEQYF
>TRBJ1-2|many|TRBV19|TRBD1
TGTGCCAGTAGTAGCCCGGGACAGGGGATTGAATATGGCTACACCTTC
CASSSPGQGIEYGYTF
>TRBJ2-7|medium-sized|TRBV6-5|TRBD1
TGTGCCAGCAGGAGGGACAGAGACTCCTACGAGCAGTACTTC
CASRRDRDSYEQYF
>TRBJ1-1|many|TRBV19|-
TGTGCCAGTAGCTGGCAGGAGGCCAGCCCTGAAGCTTTCTTT
CASSWQEASPEAFF
>TRBJ2-7|many|TRBV7-9|TRBD2
TGTGCCAGCAGGATGGGGGGGAACGAGCAGTACTTC
CASRMGGNEQYF
>TRBJ2-4|many|TRBV20-1|TRBD2
TGCAGTGCTAGGGTACCCACTAGCGGCGGAGACATTCAGTACTTC
CSARVPTSGGDIQYF
>TRBJ2-1|-|TRBV20-1|TRBD2
TGCAGTGCTCCTGTACCTAGCGGGAGCCACAATGAGCAGTTCTTC
CSAPVPSGSHNEQFF
>TRBJ2-7|medium-sized|TRBV20-1|-
TGCAGTGCTAGAGATTTCGATGCAGGGACAAGGTTCTCCTACGAGCAGTACTTC
CSARDFDAGTRFSYEQYF
>TRBJ2-1|many|TRBV5-1|TRBD1
TGCGCCAGTTCCAGGGGACAGGCCTCCTACAATGAGCAGTTCTTC
CASSRGQASYNEQFF
>TRBJ2-4|many|TRBV6-1|-
TGTGCCAGCAGTGGGGGGGGGGCCCTCCACATTCAGTACTTC
CASSGGGALHIQYF
>TRBJ2-3|few|TRBV27|-
TGTGCCAGCAGTTCATATCCTGGGACAGATACGCAGTATTTT
CASSSYPGTDTQYF
>TRBJ2-1|-|TRBV20-1|-
TGCAGTGCTAGGAAGGGCTCGATTTATGAGCAGTTCTTC
CSARKGSIYEQFF
>TRBJ2-3|once|TRBV7-3|TRBD1
TGTGCCAGCAGCATACAGGGGCTGGGGGATACGCAGTATTTT
CASSIQGLGDTQYF
>TRBJ2-5|-|TRBV2|-
TGTGCCAGCAGTGCCCAGGGGCGAAAGACCCAGTACTTC
CASSAQGRKTQYF